A single sample is the source of the 32 T cell receptor beta chains below, sequenced in a study of blood T cells in healthy people across ages. The use of a sample-barcoded 5' primer and a J-beta primer mix characterized a second PCR of roughly 6 to 11 cycles. TCRdb reprocessed the 5' RACE reads with MiXCR, giving one entry per CDR3 protein. The sample comprises about 1.6 million distinct CDR3 sequences, about 31% of which are singletons, and approximately 10% rests with the top ten. The specimen sequenced was blood. These receptors were taken from a woman between 25 and 40 years old in good health.

The genes are TRBV10-3 and TRBJ2-1, with 9 bases that match TRBD1. J lost 4 bases, V lost 3 bases, and 4 bases had no gene match. Germline V gene data show CDR1 as ENHRY and CDR2 as SYGVKD. The CDR3 consists of 15 residues. CDR3 coding DNA: TGTGCCATCAGTGAAAAGACAGGGGGATACAATGAGCAGTTCTTC. Residues: CAISEKTGGYNEQFF.

The chain combines TRBV7-2 with TRBJ2-3; 7 nucleotides align to TRBD2. V shed 3 bases and J 4 bases; nucleotides not matched to a gene: 7. The CDR3 is made up of 15 amino acids. Germline values: CDR1 SGHTA, CDR2 FQGNSA. CDR3 in DNA: TGTGCCAGCAGCTTGGTGGTCACTAGCGCAGATACGCAGTATTTT. Translated, it gives CASSLVVTSADTQYF.

This clonotype was counted only a few times. V usage is TRBV18 and J usage is TRBJ2-5; 11 bases are a match to TRBD2. V lost 5 bases, J lost 4 bases, and 3 bases stayed unmatched. This CDR3 region has 14 residues. Germline V gives CDR1 KGHSH, CDR2 LQKENI. CDR3 residues: CASSATSGGETQYF. As DNA, the CDR3 is TGTGCCAGCTCAGCAACTAGCGGGGGAGAGACCCAGTACTTC.

This clonotype was seen many times. The rearrangement links TRBV5-4 to TRBJ2-5, with D possibly being TRBD2 (6 bases). The V gene lost 7 bases and the J gene lost 5 bases, with 15 bases spanning the gap. Germline-derived CDR1 and CDR2 are SGHNT and YYREEE (reference sequence). The CDR3 is 13 amino acids. In DNA form, the CDR3 reads TGTGCCAGCCGAATTGGGGGGAAGGAGACCCAGTACTTC. It encodes CASRIGGKETQYF.

This clonotype has a handful of counts. This sequence joins TRBV19 and TRBJ2-7, with 10 bases lining up with TRBD1. V lost 2 bases and J lost 2; bases outside the gene matches: 3. In germline, CDR1 is LNHDA, CDR2 SQIVND (reference sequence). The CDR3 totals 15 residues. CDR3 amino acids: CASSISGQGAYEQYF. The DNA of the CDR3 is TGTGCCAGTAGTATATCAGGACAGGGGGCCTACGAGCAGTACTTC.

This clonotype was observed a few times. V gene TRBV6-1 combines with J gene TRBJ2-7; D is undetermined. CDR3 length: 12 residues. V was trimmed by 2 bases and J by 2 bases, leaving 4 bases between them. Per germline, CDR1 MNHNS and CDR2 SASEGT. This CDR3 reads CASSERTYEQYF. CDR3 nucleotide sequence: TGTGCCAGCAGTGAAAGGACCTACGAGCAGTACTTC.

The chain joins TRBV29-1 to TRBJ2-5; D is perhaps TRBD1 (5 bases). The J call could be wrong; TRBJ2-7 is a better fit for the DNA end. This CDR3 is built from 16 residues. The germline CDR1 and CDR2 sequences are SQVTM and ANQGSEA. Here the CDR3 reads CSVFQGRRQGMYEQYF. DNA of the CDR3: TGCAGCGTTTTCCAAGGCCGAAGGCAGGGAATGTACGAGCAGTACTTC.

CDR3 sequence: CASSLSQDRVYGYTF. CDR3 sequence (DNA): TGTGCCAGCAGCTTATCACAGGACAGAGTCTATGGCTACACCTTC. V gene TRBV7-2 combines with J gene TRBJ1-2; D perhaps matches TRBD1 (6 bases). Per the germline V gene, CDR1 is SGHTA and CDR2 is FQGNSA. Trimming shortened V by 2 bases and J by 4 bases, and 14 bases separated the two germline ends. This CDR3 is built from 15 residues.

About this clonotype itself: A read error may be the cause here, since a much bigger clone is one base away. The rearrangement uses TRBV10-3 and TRBJ2-1, with TRBD2 matching over 7 bases. CDR3 length: 15 amino acids. Germline V gives CDR1 ENHRY, CDR2 SYGVKD. CDR3 amino acids: CAISAWERGYSEQFF. CDR3 sequence (DNA): TGTGCCATCAGCGCCTGGGAGCGGGGCTACAGTGAGCAGTTCTTC.

This clonotype was seen more than once but under ten times. This rearrangement joins TRBV10-2 to TRBJ2-1, with 12 bases that match TRBD2. V lost 8 bases and J lost 5; bases outside the gene matches: 7. The germline V gene encodes CDR1 WSHSY and CDR2 SAAADI. This CDR3 has 15 residues. The CDR3 loop is CASGHGTSGHNEQFF. The CDR3 DNA follows: TGCGCCAGCGGACACGGGACTAGCGGGCACAATGAGCAGTTCTTC.

The gene calls are TRBV3-1 and TRBJ2-3, with TRBD2 matching 11 bases. The CDR3 has 16 residues. The V and J ends lost 5 bases and 2 bases, in that order; junction bases with no gene match: 6. Germline V gives CDR1 LGHDT, CDR2 YNNKEL (reference sequence). For the CDR3, the DNA is TGTGCCAGCAGCACCACTAGCGGGGGAATCACAGATACGCAGTATTTT. Its translation: CASSTTSGGITDTQYF.

The chain employs TRBV29-1 and TRBJ1-1, with TRBD1 as a possible D gene (5 bases). Trimming removed 1 base at V and 10 bases at J, with 13 bases between. This CDR3 region has 12 residues. Germline CDR1 SQVTM, CDR2 ANQGSEA. CDR3 sequence: CSVEVVGDGAFF. In nucleotides, the CDR3 is TGCAGCGTTGAAGTCGTAGGGGACGGAGCTTTCTTT.

This clonotype was picked up a small number of times. The chain joins TRBV5-1 to TRBJ1-2; 8 bases align to TRBD1. V lost 5 bases, J lost 3 bases, and 12 bases stayed unmatched. The CDR3 loop spans 16 amino acids. Germline V gene sequence: CDR1 SGHRS, CDR2 YFSETQ. The CDR3 loop is CASRAPGQGMDYGYTF. The CDR3 nucleotides are TGCGCCAGCAGGGCTCCCGGACAGGGAATGGACTATGGCTACACCTTC.

This clonotype appeared a single time. An end of the junction does not agree with germline; a read error may underlie this. This sequence joins TRBV20-1 and TRBJ2-1; 10 bases are shared with TRBD2. The CDR3 has 19 amino acids. The germline V gene has CDR1 DFQATT and CDR2 SNEGSKA (reference sequence). CDR3 sequence: CSAGTNSGRPEESYDEQFF. CDR3 sequence (DNA): TGCAGTGCTGGAACCAATAGCGGGAGGCCAGAAGAATCCTACGATGAGCAGTTCTTC.

The CDR3 bases are TGTGCCAGCAGCCCCCGGGAAGTAGCGGAAAGTTTAGGGCAGTACTTC. It codes for CASSPREVAESLGQYF. The V gene is TRBV7-8, the J gene TRBJ2-7, with D perhaps matching TRBD2 (6 bases). V dropped 5 bases and J dropped 9 bases, with 26 bases sitting between them. The CDR3 spans 16 residues. Germline V gene lookup returns CDR1 SGHVS and CDR2 FQNEAQ.

This clonotype turned up a few times. The chain is built from TRBV2 and TRBJ1-2; D unclear. The CDR3 totals 15 residues. Trimming took off 6 bases at V and 4 bases at J, with 18 bases between the two ends. Germline loops: CDR1 SNHLY, CDR2 FYNNEI. The CDR3 here is CASSLFDVELYGYTF. The CDR3 DNA follows: TGTGCCAGCAGCCTTTTTGACGTGGAACTCTATGGCTACACCTTC.

In this sample, this clonotype turned up many times. This chain connects TRBV3-1 to TRBJ2-7, with 8 bases lining up with TRBD1. CDR3 size: 14 residues. CDR1 LGHDT and CDR2 YNNKEL come from the germline V gene (reference sequence). J lost 6 bases, V lost 3 bases, and 7 bases had no gene match. DNA for the CDR3: TGTGCCAGCAGCCACAAGGGGCAGGGGGCCGAGCAGTACTTC. Translating it yields CASSHKGQGAEQYF.

Here the CDR3 DNA reads TGTGCCAGCAGCAACGGGACTACCTCCCCCGGGGAGCTGTTTTTT. It specifies CASSNGTTSPGELFF. The chain joins TRBV21-1 to TRBJ2-2; TRBD2, the D gene given by the table, was not confirmed from the DNA. TRBV21-1 is a documented pseudogene. This CDR3 spans 15 amino acids.

J is TRBJ2-3 and V is TRBV20-1; 12 positions agree with TRBD2. The CDR3 is 15 residues long. The V and J ends lost 6 bases and 5 bases, in that order; junction bases with no gene match: 9. From germline, CDR1 is DFQATT and CDR2 SNEGSKA (reference sequence). In DNA form, the CDR3 reads TGCAGTGCCGAACGGACTAGCGGGAATCAAGATACGCAGTATTTT. It codes for CSAERTSGNQDTQYF.

The genes are TRBV28 and TRBJ2-5; TRBD1 aligns across 7 bases. The J segment lost 0 bases and the V segment lost 1 base, leaving 8 bases of the junction unmatched. From germline, CDR1 is MDHEN and CDR2 SYDVKM. The CDR3 contains 17 residues. CDR3 nucleotide sequence: TGTGCCAGCAGTTTATTTGGAAAGGGGGCTTACCAAGAGACCCAGTACTTC. Translation: CASSLFGKGAYQETQYF.

The V gene is TRBV20-1, the J gene TRBJ2-3; 9 positions match TRBD2. The germline V gene has CDR1 DFQATT and CDR2 SNEGSKA (reference sequence). This CDR3 is built from 16 residues. Trimming cost V 3 bases and J 3 bases; bases outside gene matches: 10. Here the CDR3 DNA reads TGCAGTGCTAGGAGTAGCGGGGGAGAAGGAACAGATACGCAGTATTTT. This codes for CSARSSGGEGTDTQYF.

The chain employs TRBV4-2 and TRBJ2-7; 10 nucleotides match TRBD2. The germline V gene encodes CDR1 LGHNA and CDR2 YNFKEQ. The CDR3 is 18 amino acids. Trimming at V came to 4 bases and at J to 2 bases, leaving 14 bases not matched to a gene. CDR3 residues: CASSLGGTWTSGTYEQYF. CDR3 in DNA: TGTGCCAGCAGCCTGGGGGGAACTTGGACTAGCGGAACCTACGAGCAGTACTTC.

The chain is built from TRBV20-1 and TRBJ2-5; 8 bases agree with TRBD2. The CDR3 is 13 amino acids. Germline CDR1 reads DFQATT; CDR2 reads SNEGSKA (reference sequence). J lost 11 bases, V lost 3 bases, and 11 bases had no gene match. The CDR3 DNA follows: TGCAGTGCTAGCGGGGGGGCCGTGGATGAGCAGTACTTC. Translating it yields CSASGGAVDEQYF.

A few counts support this clonotype. This chain uses TRBV20-1 with TRBJ1-1; the D is unclear. The CDR3 extends over 14 amino acids. Trimming stripped 0 bases from V and 0 bases from J, with 8 bases between. Germline CDR1 and CDR2: DFQATT and SNEGSKA (reference sequence). CDR3 in DNA: TGCAGTGCTAGAGAAGGACGGTTGAACACTGAAGCTTTCTTT. Protein: CSAREGRLNTEAFF.

This clonotype was seen many times. V gene TRBV5-5 combines with J gene TRBJ2-3, with D unresolved. Per germline, CDR1 SGHKS and CDR2 YYEKEE (reference sequence). Between the trimmed V and J ends, which lost 4 bases and 6 bases, there was a span of 12 bases. This CDR3 contains 13 residues. CDR3 DNA sequence: TGTGCCAGCAGCCCACTGGTAGGGGATACGCAGTATTTT. Its translation: CASSPLVGDTQYF.

To note about this clonotype: The germline gene is not matched at one end of the junction; a read error may be the cause. This chain joins TRBV28 and TRBJ1-5, with D hard to call. CDR3 size: 17 residues. The germline V gene encodes CDR1 MDHEN and CDR2 SYDVKM. The DNA for the CDR3 is TGTGCCAGCAGTCCAGATGGGGTGAATTATAGCGATCAGCCCCAGCATTTT. Translating it yields CASSPDGVNYSDQPQHF.

Worth noting for this clonotype: One junction end does not reproduce the germline sequence, and a read error may be involved. V and J are TRBV12-3 or TRBV12-4 and TRBJ2-3, with 8 bases that match TRBD2. The CDR3 runs 16 residues. This chain's CDR3 is CASSLAAGALSDTEYF. CDR3 bases: TGTGCCAGCAGTTTGGCAGCGGGGGCACTCTCAGATACGGAGTATTTT.

This clonotype was seen a few times. The chain couples TRBV2 to TRBJ2-3; maybe TRBD2 (6 bases). Germline CDR1 reads SNHLY; CDR2 reads FYNNEI. Trimming removed 5 bases at V and 0 bases at J, with 12 bases between. The CDR3 has 15 amino acids. CDR3 amino acids: CASSRRLGSTDTQYF. CDR3 DNA: TGTGCCAGCAGTCGACGACTAGGAAGCACAGATACGCAGTATTTT. Complete variable domain (other parts from reference TRBV2 and TRBJ2-3): EPEVTQTPSHQVTQMGQEVILRCVPISNHLYFYWYRQILGQKVEFLVSFYNNEISEKSEIFDDQFSVERPDGSNFTLKIRSTKLEDSAMYFCASSRRLGSTDTQYFGPGTRLTVL.

The chain combines TRBV4-1 with TRBJ1-6; 8 bases fit TRBD1. Germline CDR1 is MGHRA and CDR2 is YSYEKL. The trim removed 0 bases at V and 7 bases at J, leaving 2 bases unmatched. The CDR3 has 15 amino acids. CDR3 amino acids: CASSQENRGNSPLHF. The CDR3, as DNA: TGCGCCAGCAGCCAAGAAAACAGGGGGAATTCACCCCTCCACTTT.

The genes are TRBV28 and TRBJ2-7; 8 nucleotides agree with TRBD1. The trim removed 5 bases at V and 3 bases at J, leaving 12 bases unmatched. The CDR3 runs to 16 residues. The germline V gene encodes CDR1 MDHEN and CDR2 SYDVKM. Here the CDR3 DNA reads TGTGCCAGCAGTCGCTACCGGGACAGGTTACTCTACGAGCAGTACTTC. Its translation: CASSRYRDRLLYEQYF.

This clonotype occurred a few times. The genes are TRBV4-2 and TRBJ1-2; D is uncertain. The CDR3 consists of 14 residues. Trimming took off 0 bases at V and 2 bases at J, with 7 bases between the two ends. The germline V gene encodes CDR1 LGHNA and CDR2 YNFKEQ. The DNA for the CDR3 is TGTGCCAGCAGCCAAGATCGGGAGAACTATGGCTACACCTTC. Translated, it gives CASSQDRENYGYTF.

Ten or more counts support this clonotype. The chain employs TRBV29-1 and TRBJ2-4; TRBD1 agrees at 8 bases. Germline values: CDR1 SQVTM, CDR2 ANQGSEA. The trim removed 7 bases at V and 6 bases at J, leaving 5 bases unmatched. The CDR3 is 12 amino acids. The CDR3 bases are TGCAGCGCGGAAGGACAGGGAAACATTCAGTACTTC. It encodes CSAEGQGNIQYF.